Reported below is one T cell receptor (beta chain). This clone registers as medium-sized (0.01 to 0.1%) within its sample. It lacks a known antigen. No much larger clone is present one base from it, and per-base qualities are unavailable. This sample's treatment or condition label indicates: randomized to nivolumab then ipilimumab (arm A) or the reverse (arm B). None of the trial patients had been given prior DNA-damaging chemotherapy. The samples were obtained from melanoma patients enrolled in CheckMate 064, an open-label, randomized phase II trial testing sequential checkpoint blockade. Genomic DNA from formalin-fixed paraffin-embedded (FFPE) tissue samples served as the input for tumor TCR sequencing. The immunoSEQ Assay was used to immunosequence TCRbeta CDR3 regions from genomic DNA. Before high-throughput sequencing, the genomic DNA was amplified using bias-controlled multiplex PCR. For the original study's pipeline: To quantify the absolute abundance of each unique TCRbeta CDR3 region, the sequences were collapsed and filtered. Clonality was defined as 1 minus Pielou's evenness and was calculated using productive rearrangements only. To compute tumor T-cell fraction, TCRbeta template counts were normalized to usable DNA, with usable DNA estimated from several housekeeping genes. A previously published method was used to identify clones with significantly greater frequencies in on-treatment samples than in baseline samples. In its TCRdb copy, this immuneACCESS table keeps in-frame sequences only and misses some clones. Where compared with another copy, unresolved V genes explain less than half of these, and the others have no known cause. That table supplies the V and J calls and clone size; D and trimming were determined from the DNA. In this sample the table shows around 4,300 clones, less than 25% of which occur a single time. The ten largest clones capture roughly 4% of the sample.

From cysteine to phenylalanine, the CDR3 is 16 amino acids long. Just the 48-base CDR3 DNA is kept, in frame starting at base 1. CDR1 and CDR2 were assigned from the germline V gene as SGHNT and YENEEA. V trim: 1 base; J trim: 8 bases; unmatched bases: 9. The sample originates from a study of sequential checkpoint blockade in melanoma (dated by TCRdb to between 2018 and 2020). As for the study more broadly: Using 1:1 randomization, the trial assigned patients either to first-line nivolumab followed by ipilimumab (arm A) or to ipilimumab followed by nivolumab (arm B). Roughly 80% of the matched pre- and post-treatment tumor biopsy pairs came from the same lesion. For fewer than 25 patients, matched tumor biopsies were taken both before treatment and at week 13, after single-agent nivolumab (arm A) or ipilimumab (arm B). Both trial sequences were followed by maintenance nivolumab. DNA from about a hundred pretreatment melanoma tumor samples was subjected to TCRbeta immunosequencing.

Here is what the overall study found, with its caveats: The model for predicting response that combines TCR metrics with mutation burden needs to be validated in larger, independent patient cohorts. Tumor T-cell fraction and clonality were correlated with PD-L1 staining and CD8+ T-cell counts, but not with mutational load. Patients with increases in tumor T-cell fraction and clonality by week 13 were approximately 30 times more likely to achieve clinical benefit. Among patients in arm A, the nivolumab-first arm, pretreatment tumor TIL clonality was associated with response (P = .04). Within-arm analyses of tumor T-cell fraction were limited by small sample sizes and reduced statistical power.

This receptor was taken from a human donor with melanoma. The sequence links TRBV11-3 to TRBJ1-1, with 11 middle bases fitting TRBD1. Material: tumor tissue (inferred from file names), obtained from a patient given nivolumab and ipilimumab in sequence. The base sequence is TGTGCCAGCAGCTTAGTGATCAGTGGGACAGGGGGAGAAGCTTTCTTT. Translated, this is CASSLVISGTGGEAFF. The CDR3, completed at both ends by the reference TRBV11-3 and TRBJ1-1 genes, gives the full variable domain EAGVVQSPRYKIIEKKQPVAFWCNPISGHNTLYWYLQNLGQGPELLIRYENEEAVDDSQLPKDRFSAERLKGVDSTLKIQPAELGDSAVYLCASSLVISGTGGEAFFGQGTRLTVV.